A single sample gave rise to the 10 T cell receptor beta chains below, sequenced in a study of blood T cell repertoires in COVID-19. Generated by immunoSEQ multiplex PCR, the TCRdb table keeps only in-frame clones and is missing some. The sample consists of 200,000 to 250,000 clones, 80% to 90% of them appearing once. Sequencing was done on a sample of peripheral blood. The receptors originated from a woman aged 80 or older with COVID-19, enrolled during active disease.

The chain uses TRBV19 and TRBJ2-1; 14 nucleotides align to TRBD2. The CDR3 consists of 14 residues. Germline assignment: CDR1 LNHDA and CDR2 SQIVND (reference sequence). V shed 10 bases, J shed 9 bases, and the junction held 8 bases outside the gene matches. CDR3 loop: CATRGTSGRVEQFF. The CDR3 DNA is TGTGCCACCCGAGGGACTAGCGGGAGAGTTGAGCAGTTCTTC.

V gene TRBV11-2 combines with J gene TRBJ2-3; D is unresolved. Between the trimmed V and J ends, which lost 6 bases and 4 bases, there was a span of 11 bases. The CDR3 has 13 amino acids. Germline V gives CDR1 SGHAT, CDR2 FQNNGV. CDR3 nucleotides: TGTGCCAGCAGGACCCTAGGTGCAGATACGCAGTATTTT. It yields the protein CASRTLGADTQYF.

CDR3 residues: CASSQERPPTTEAFF. DNA of the CDR3: TGCGCCAGCAGCCAAGAGAGGCCGCCGACCACTGAAGCTTTCTTT. V and J are TRBV4-1 and TRBJ1-1; no firm D call. The CDR3 covers 15 residues. Germline V gene lookup returns CDR1 MGHRA and CDR2 YSYEKL. V lost 0 bases and J 4 bases, leaving 12 bases between the germline ends.

The chain has TRBV5-1 and TRBJ2-3; TRBD2 aligns across 10 bases. There are 15 residues in the CDR3. The germline gives CDR1 SGHRS, CDR2 YFSETQ. With 5 bases clipped from V and 1 base from J, the junction kept 4 bases outside the gene matches. The CDR3 sequence: CASSLAGAGTDTQYF. In nucleotides, the CDR3 is TGCGCCAGCAGTCTAGCGGGAGCGGGCACAGATACGCAGTATTTT.

This chain connects TRBV5-6 to TRBJ2-7, with 11 positions matching TRBD1. J lost 7 bases, V lost 1 base, and 10 bases had no gene match. Germline assignment: CDR1 SGHDT and CDR2 YYEEEE. The CDR3 spans 16 residues. This CDR3 is CASSLFGDRGKGEQYF. The CDR3 DNA follows: TGTGCCAGCAGCTTGTTCGGGGACAGGGGGAAAGGAGAGCAGTACTTC.

V and J are TRBV30 and TRBJ2-5; TRBD1 is a possible D gene (5 bases). Germline CDR1 reads GTSNPN; CDR2 reads SVGIG (reference sequence). Trimming removed 5 bases at V and 0 bases at J, with 10 bases between. The CDR3 totals 13 residues. The CDR3, as DNA: TGTGCCTGGGCAGGGAATTACCAAGAGACCCAGTACTTC. It is translated as CAWAGNYQETQYF.

The chain employs TRBV28 and TRBJ1-2, with 10 bases that match TRBD1. V shed 7 bases and J 5 bases; nucleotides not matched to a gene: 10. The CDR3 totals 15 residues. CDR1 is MDHEN, CDR2 SYDVKM, per germline. The CDR3 DNA sequence: TGTGCCAGCACGATAACTGGGGGACAGGGGTATGGCTACACCTTC. Translation gives CASTITGGQGYGYTF.

Here the CDR3 DNA reads TGTGCCAGTAGTATAGATAGGACAGACCGCAATCAGCCCCAGCATTTT. It codes for CASSIDRTDRNQPQHF. The V call is TRBV19, the J call TRBJ1-5; D may be TRBD1 (6 bases). CDR1 and CDR2 from the germline V gene are LNHDA and SQIVND (reference sequence). There are 16 residues in the CDR3. V shed 0 bases and J shed 2 bases, with 11 bases lying between them.

The chain couples TRBV30 to TRBJ2-2; tentatively, D is TRBD2 (5 bases). The germline V gene has CDR1 GTSNPN and CDR2 SVGIG (reference sequence). The CDR3 is 13 residues long. Trimming removed 4 bases at V and 4 bases at J, with 10 bases between. The CDR3: CAWTGAATGELFF. The CDR3 region has the DNA TGTGCCTGGACTGGAGCGGCCACCGGGGAGCTGTTTTTT.

This clone was seen once. The V call is TRBV28, the J call TRBJ2-7; D is perhaps TRBD1 (6 bases). The germline V gene encodes CDR1 MDHEN and CDR2 SYDVKM. The CDR3 runs to 15 residues. V was trimmed by 6 bases and J by 3 bases, leaving 18 bases between them. Here the CDR3 DNA reads TGTGCCAGCAGGGGGAGTTTGGGGGCGTACTACGAGCAGTACTTC. The encoded protein is CASRGSLGAYYEQYF. Combining the CDR3 with reference TRBV28 and TRBJ2-7 gives the whole variable domain DVKVTQSSRYLVKRTGEKVFLECVQDMDHENMFWYRQDPGLGLRLIYFSYDVKMKEKGDIPEGYSVSREKKERFSLILESASTNQTSMYLCASRGSLGAYYEQYFGPGTRLTVT.